This TCR beta chain was documented in a study of blood T cell repertoires in COVID-19. Study-level information: Italy, Spain and the United States were the sources of the convalescent and acute COVID-19 samples. From T cells, B-cell-depleted T cells, or PBMCs came the material, which was cDNA or gDNA.

V lost 5 bases and J 4 bases, leaving 18 bases between the germline ends. The CDR3 has 15 amino acids. Germline CDR1 and CDR2: SGHKS and YYEKEE (reference sequence). The authors' processing: Counts of nucleated cells, estimated from reference gene primer amplification, were obtained. Repertoires were generated with immunoSEQ multiplex PCR, while TCRdb's copy carries only in-frame clones and drops some. V and J calls and clone size are as listed in that table; D and trimming were resolved from the DNA. This table holds about 210,000 clones, around nine tenths found once. The source of this sequence is a man between 60 and 75 years old with acute or convalescent COVID-19. The chain couples TRBV5-5 to TRBJ1-2, with D perhaps matching TRBD1 (6 bases). Sequencing used peripheral blood. The CDR3 region is CASRIEQGPGYGYTF. The CDR3 nucleotides read TGTGCCAGCAGAATAGAACAGGGCCCAGGCTATGGCTACACCTTC.